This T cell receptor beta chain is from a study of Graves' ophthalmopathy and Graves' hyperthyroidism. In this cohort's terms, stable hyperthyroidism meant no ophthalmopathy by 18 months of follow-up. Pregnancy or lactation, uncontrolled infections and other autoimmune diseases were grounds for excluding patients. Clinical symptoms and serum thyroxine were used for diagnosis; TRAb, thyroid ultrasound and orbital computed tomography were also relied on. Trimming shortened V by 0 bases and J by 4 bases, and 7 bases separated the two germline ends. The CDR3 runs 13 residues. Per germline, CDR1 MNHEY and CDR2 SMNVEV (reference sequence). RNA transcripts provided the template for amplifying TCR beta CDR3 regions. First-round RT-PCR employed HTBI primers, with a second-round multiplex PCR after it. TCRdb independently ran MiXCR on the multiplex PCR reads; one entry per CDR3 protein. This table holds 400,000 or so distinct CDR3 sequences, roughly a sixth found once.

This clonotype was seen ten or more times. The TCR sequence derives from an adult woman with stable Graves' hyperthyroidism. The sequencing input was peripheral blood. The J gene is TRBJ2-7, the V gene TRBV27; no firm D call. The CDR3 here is CASSLSVSYEQYF. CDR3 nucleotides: TGTGCCAGCAGTTTATCGGTTAGTTACGAGCAGTACTTC.